The 5 T cell receptor beta chains in this list originate from one sample, sequenced in a study of glioma-infiltrating T cells. Using RNA template, CDR3s of TCR alpha and beta were amplified with iRepertoire arm-PCR. MiXCR, applied by TCRdb to the multiplex PCR reads, yields one record per CDR3 protein. The repertoire holds 15,000 to 20,000 distinct CDR3 sequences, 55% to 70% seen once, with around 39% in the top ten. The sequencing input was glioma tissue, nonneoplastic brain tissue, or PBMCs (not recorded which). The origin of the receptors is a human donor with low-grade glioma or glioblastoma, undergoing nonglioma brain surgery, or in good health (not recorded which).

The V gene is TRBV6-2 or TRBV6-3, the J gene TRBJ2-1; TRBD2 matches 9 bases. From germline, CDR1 is MNHEY and CDR2 SVGEGT. The CDR3 runs to 17 residues. J was trimmed by 2 bases and V by 3 bases; bases with no gene match: 8. CDR3: CASSYGPSGITYNEQFF. The CDR3 DNA sequence: TGTGCCAGCAGTTATGGACCTAGCGGGATAACCTACAATGAGCAGTTCTTC.

The chain joins TRBV18 to TRBJ2-1, with 11 positions matching TRBD2. The CDR3 covers 16 residues. CDR1 and CDR2 (germline): KGHSH, LQKENI. The ends lost 3 bases at V and 5 bases at J; junction bases unmatched: 6. The CDR3 DNA sequence: TGTGCCAGCTCACCCCGGCTAGCGGGAGGCGACAATGAGCAGTTCTTC. This codes for CASSPRLAGGDNEQFF.

This chain connects TRBV2 to TRBJ2-3, with 9 bases aligning to TRBD1. V trimming: 4 bases; J trimming: 6 bases; junction bases outside the gene matches: 8. This CDR3 region has 15 residues. Germline CDR1 SNHLY, CDR2 FYNNEI. The CDR3 nucleotides read TGTGCCAGCAGTGCCGGGACAGGGCCGGGGGATACGCAGTATTTT. This gives the protein CASSAGTGPGDTQYF.

This clonotype was detected a few times. DNA of the CDR3: TGTGCCAGTTATAGCGGAGGGGCCTACGAGCAGTACTTC. It encodes CASYSGGAYEQYF. J is TRBJ2-7 and V is TRBV6-1; TRBD2 is a possible D gene (6 bases). The CDR3 is 13 residues long. The V end was cut by 9 bases, the J end by 2 bases, with 14 bases between. The germline V gene encodes CDR1 MNHNS and CDR2 SASEGT.

This chain joins TRBV20-1 and TRBJ2-5; D gene ambiguous. Germline CDR1 DFQATT, CDR2 SNEGSKA (reference sequence). This CDR3 spans 14 amino acids. V gave up 0 bases and J gave up 1 base, with 9 bases separating them. The CDR3 bases are TGCAGTGCTAGAGACGGTATCTCCCAAGAGACCCAGTACTTC. Protein: CSARDGISQETQYF.